The clone carrying this T cell receptor (beta chain) has just a few counts. Its antigen is unknown. The data belong to a study of blood T cells in healthy people across ages. Study results and caveats: Significant beta diversity loss was already apparent by age approximately 40, declining roughly linearly.

Combining a sample-barcoded 5' primer with a J-beta primer mix, a second PCR ran for roughly 6 to 12 cycles. Via MiXCR, TCRdb re-called the 5' RACE reads, giving one row per CDR3 protein. The sample consists of more than 800,000 distinct CDR3 sequences, under 55% of them appearing once. CDR1 and CDR2 (germline): SGHAT, FQNNGV. CDR3 size: 15 residues. V dropped 4 bases and J dropped 1; count of bases not matched to a gene: 6. Sample: blood. This TCR was recovered from a woman in her sixties or seventies in good health. The V and J genes are TRBV11-2 and TRBJ2-7, with 8 bases fitting TRBD1. CDR3 region: CASSSGQGGSYEQYF. DNA of the CDR3: TGTGCCAGCAGCTCCGGACAGGGCGGATCCTACGAGCAGTACTTC.